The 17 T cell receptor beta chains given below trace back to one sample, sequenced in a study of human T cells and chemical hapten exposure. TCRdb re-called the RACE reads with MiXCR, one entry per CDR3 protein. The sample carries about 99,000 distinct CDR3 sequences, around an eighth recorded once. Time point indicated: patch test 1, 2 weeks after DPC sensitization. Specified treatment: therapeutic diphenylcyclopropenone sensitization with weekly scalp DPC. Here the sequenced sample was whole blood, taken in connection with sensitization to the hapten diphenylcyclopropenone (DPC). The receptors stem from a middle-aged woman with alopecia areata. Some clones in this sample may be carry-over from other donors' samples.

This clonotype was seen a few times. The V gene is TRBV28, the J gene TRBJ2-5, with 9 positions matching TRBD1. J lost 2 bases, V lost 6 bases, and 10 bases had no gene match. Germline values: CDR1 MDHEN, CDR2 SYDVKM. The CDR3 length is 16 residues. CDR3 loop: CASSPGQGKGQETQYF. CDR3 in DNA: TGTGCCAGCAGCCCAGGACAGGGGAAGGGGCAAGAGACCCAGTACTTC. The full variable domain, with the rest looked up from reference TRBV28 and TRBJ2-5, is DVKVTQSSRYLVKRTGEKVFLECVQDMDHENMFWYRQDPGLGLRLIYFSYDVKMKEKGDIPEGYSVSREKKERFSLILESASTNQTSMYLCASSPGQGKGQETQYFGPGTRLLVL.

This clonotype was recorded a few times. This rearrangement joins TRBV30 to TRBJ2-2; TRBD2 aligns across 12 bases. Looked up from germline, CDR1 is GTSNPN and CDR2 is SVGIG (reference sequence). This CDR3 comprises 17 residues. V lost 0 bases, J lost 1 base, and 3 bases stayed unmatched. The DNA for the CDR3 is TGTGCCTGGAGTGTAGGACTAGCGGGAATGAACACCGGGGAGCTGTTTTTT. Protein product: CAWSVGLAGMNTGELFF. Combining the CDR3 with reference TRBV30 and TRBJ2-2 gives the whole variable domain SQTIHQWPATLVQPVGSPLSLECTVEGTSNPNLYWYRQAAGRGLQLLFYSVGIGQISSEVPQNLSASRPQDRQFILSSKKLLLSDSGFYLCAWSVGLAGMNTGELFFGEGSRLTVL.

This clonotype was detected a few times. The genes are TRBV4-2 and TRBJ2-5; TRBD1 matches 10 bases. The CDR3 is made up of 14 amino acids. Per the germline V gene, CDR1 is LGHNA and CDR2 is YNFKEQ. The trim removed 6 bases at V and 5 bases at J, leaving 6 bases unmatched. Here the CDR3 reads CASRRQGAGETQYF. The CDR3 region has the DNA TGTGCCAGCAGAAGACAGGGGGCCGGTGAGACCCAGTACTTC.

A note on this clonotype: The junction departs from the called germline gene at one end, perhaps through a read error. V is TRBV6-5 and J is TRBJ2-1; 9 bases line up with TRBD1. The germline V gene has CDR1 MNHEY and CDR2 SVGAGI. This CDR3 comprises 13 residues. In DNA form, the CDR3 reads TGTACCAGCCGGGACAGGGTGTACAATGAGCAGTTCTTC. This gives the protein CTSRDRVYNEQFF.

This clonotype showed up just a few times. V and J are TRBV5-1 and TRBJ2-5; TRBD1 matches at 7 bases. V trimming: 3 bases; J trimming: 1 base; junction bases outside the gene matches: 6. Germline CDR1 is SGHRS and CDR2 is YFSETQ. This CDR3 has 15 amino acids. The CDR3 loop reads CASSWARDSQETQYF. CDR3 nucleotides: TGCGCCAGCAGCTGGGCCCGGGACAGCCAAGAGACCCAGTACTTC.

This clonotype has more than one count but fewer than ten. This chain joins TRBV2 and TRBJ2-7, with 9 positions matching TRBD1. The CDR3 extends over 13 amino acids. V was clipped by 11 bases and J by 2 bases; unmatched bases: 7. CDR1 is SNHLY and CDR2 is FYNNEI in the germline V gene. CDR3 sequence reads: CAGRDRETYEQYF. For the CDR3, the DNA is TGTGCCGGCCGGGACAGGGAAACCTACGAGCAGTACTTC.

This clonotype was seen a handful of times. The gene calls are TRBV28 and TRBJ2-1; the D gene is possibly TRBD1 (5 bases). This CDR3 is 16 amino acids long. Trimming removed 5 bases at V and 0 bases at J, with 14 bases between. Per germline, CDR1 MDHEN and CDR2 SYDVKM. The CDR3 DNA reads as TGTGCCAGCAGTCCATGGACACCGAGCTCCTACAATGAGCAGTTCTTC. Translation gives CASSPWTPSSYNEQFF.

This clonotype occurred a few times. The CDR3 spells CSVLAGGTDTQYF. For the CDR3, the DNA is TGCAGCGTGTTAGCGGGAGGCACAGATACGCAGTATTTT. The rearrangement joins TRBV29-1 to TRBJ2-3; 9 bases align to TRBD2. The germline V gene encodes CDR1 SQVTM and CDR2 ANQGSEA. The J segment lost 1 base and the V segment lost 6 bases, leaving 2 bases of the junction unmatched. This CDR3 has 13 residues.

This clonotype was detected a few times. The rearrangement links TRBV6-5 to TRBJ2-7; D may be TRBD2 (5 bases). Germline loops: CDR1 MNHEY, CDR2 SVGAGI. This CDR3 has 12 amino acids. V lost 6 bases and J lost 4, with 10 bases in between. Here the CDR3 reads CASRGGPYEQYF. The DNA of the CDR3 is TGTGCCAGCAGGGGCGGGCCTTACGAGCAGTACTTC.

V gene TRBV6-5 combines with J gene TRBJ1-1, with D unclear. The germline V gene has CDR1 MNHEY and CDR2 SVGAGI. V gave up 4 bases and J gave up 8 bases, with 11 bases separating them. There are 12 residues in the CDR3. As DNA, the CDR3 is TGTGCCAGCAGTTTCTCCCCCAGAGAAGCTTTCTTT. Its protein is CASSFSPREAFF.

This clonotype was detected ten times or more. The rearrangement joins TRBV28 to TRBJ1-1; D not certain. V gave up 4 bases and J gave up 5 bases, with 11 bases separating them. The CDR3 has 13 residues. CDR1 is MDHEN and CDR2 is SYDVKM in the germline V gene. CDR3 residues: CASSSSGRTEAFF. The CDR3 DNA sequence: TGTGCCAGCAGTTCATCCGGGAGGACTGAAGCTTTCTTT.

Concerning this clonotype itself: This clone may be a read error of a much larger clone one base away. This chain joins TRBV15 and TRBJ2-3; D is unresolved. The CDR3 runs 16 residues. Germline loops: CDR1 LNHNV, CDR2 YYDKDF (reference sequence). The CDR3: CGTSRDQSPSTDTQYF. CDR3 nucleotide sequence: TGTGGCACCAGCAGAGATCAGTCCCCTAGCACAGATACGCAGTATTTT.

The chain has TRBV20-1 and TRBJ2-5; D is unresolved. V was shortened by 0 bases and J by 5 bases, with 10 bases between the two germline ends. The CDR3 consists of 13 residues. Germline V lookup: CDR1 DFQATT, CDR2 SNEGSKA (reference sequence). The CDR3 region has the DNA TGCAGTGCTAGAGATGCAGGTTGGGAGACCCAGTACTTC. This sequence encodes CSARDAGWETQYF.

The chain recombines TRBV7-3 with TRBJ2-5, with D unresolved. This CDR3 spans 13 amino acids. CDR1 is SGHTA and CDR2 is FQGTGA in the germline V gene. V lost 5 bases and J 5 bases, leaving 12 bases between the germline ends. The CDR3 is CASSQTLGETQYF. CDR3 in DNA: TGTGCCAGCAGCCAAACATTGGGGGAGACCCAGTACTTC.

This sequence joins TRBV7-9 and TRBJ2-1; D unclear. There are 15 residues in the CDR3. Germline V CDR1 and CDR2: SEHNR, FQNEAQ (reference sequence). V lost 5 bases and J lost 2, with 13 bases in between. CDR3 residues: CASSPLGTAYNEQFF. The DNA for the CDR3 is TGTGCCAGCAGCCCCTTAGGAACAGCCTACAATGAGCAGTTCTTC.

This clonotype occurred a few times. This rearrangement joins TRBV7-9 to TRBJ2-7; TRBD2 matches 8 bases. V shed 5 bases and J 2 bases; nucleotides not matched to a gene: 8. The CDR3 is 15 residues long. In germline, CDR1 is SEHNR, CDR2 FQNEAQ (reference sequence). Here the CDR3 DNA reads TGTGCCAGCAGCGCGCCGGCGGGAGGAACCTACGAGCAGTACTTC. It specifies CASSAPAGGTYEQYF.

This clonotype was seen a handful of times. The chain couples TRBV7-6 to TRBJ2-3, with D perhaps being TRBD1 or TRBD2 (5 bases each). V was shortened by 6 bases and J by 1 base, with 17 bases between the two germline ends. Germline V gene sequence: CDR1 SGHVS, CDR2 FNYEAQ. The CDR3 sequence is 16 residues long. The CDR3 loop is CASSSFGTRRTDTQYF. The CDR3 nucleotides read TGTGCCAGCAGTTCCTTCGGGACCAGACGCACAGATACGCAGTATTTT.